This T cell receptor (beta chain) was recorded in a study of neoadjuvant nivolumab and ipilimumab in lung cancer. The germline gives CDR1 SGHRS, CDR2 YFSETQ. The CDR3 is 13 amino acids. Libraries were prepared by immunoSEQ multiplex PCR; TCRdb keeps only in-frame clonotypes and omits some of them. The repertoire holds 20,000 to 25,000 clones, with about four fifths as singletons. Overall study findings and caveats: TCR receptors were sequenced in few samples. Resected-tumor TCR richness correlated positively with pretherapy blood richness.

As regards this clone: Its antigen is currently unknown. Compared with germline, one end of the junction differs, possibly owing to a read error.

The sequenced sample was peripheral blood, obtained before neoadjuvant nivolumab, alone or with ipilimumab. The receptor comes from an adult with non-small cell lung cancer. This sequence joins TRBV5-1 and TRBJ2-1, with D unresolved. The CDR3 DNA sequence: TGCGCCAGCAGCTTGCCCTCCTCCAATGAGCAGTTCTTC. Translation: CASSLPSSNEQFF.